The 13 T cell receptor beta chains in this list originate from one sample, sequenced in a study of blood T cell repertoires in COVID-19. The data were produced by immunoSEQ multiplex PCR, yet TCRdb's version contains in-frame clones alone and is incomplete. The sample carries about half a million clones, 75% to 90% recorded once. The sequencing sample was made of peripheral blood. The receptors here all came from a human donor in a cohort sampled during active COVID-19.

In this sample, this clone turned up once. The chain uses TRBV5-4 and TRBJ2-1, with 7 bases matching TRBD1. With V trimmed by 3 bases and J by 8 bases, 2 bases remained unmatched. Germline loops: CDR1 SGHNT, CDR2 YYREEE (reference sequence). The CDR3 runs to 12 residues. The CDR3 here is CASSSTGDEQFF. The CDR3, as DNA: TGTGCCAGCAGCTCCACAGGGGATGAGCAGTTCTTC.

The V and J genes are TRBV4-3 and TRBJ1-1; TRBD1 might be the D (6 bases). Germline CDR1 and CDR2: LGHNA and YSLEER. V was trimmed by 3 bases and J by 1 base, leaving 12 bases between them. The CDR3 has 15 residues. In DNA form, the CDR3 reads TGCGCCAGCAGCCAGCGAGGGACACCGAACACTGAAGCTTTCTTT. It encodes CASSQRGTPNTEAFF.

CDR3 sequence: CASSFSSGFSYEQYF. As DNA, the CDR3 is TGTGCCAGCAGTTTCTCCAGCGGGTTCTCCTACGAGCAGTACTTC. The J gene is TRBJ2-7, the V gene TRBV28; TRBD2 might be the D (6 bases). The length of the CDR3 is 15 residues. Looked up from germline, CDR1 is MDHEN and CDR2 is SYDVKM. Trimming pared 3 bases from V and 0 bases from J, leaving 12 bases between. Based on the CDR3 plus reference TRBV28 and TRBJ2-7, the full variable domain is DVKVTQSSRYLVKRTGEKVFLECVQDMDHENMFWYRQDPGLGLRLIYFSYDVKMKEKGDIPEGYSVSREKKERFSLILESASTNQTSMYLCASSFSSGFSYEQYFGPGTRLTVT.

This clone came up a few times. A junction end diverges from the germline sequence, so it may reflect a read error. This rearrangement joins TRBV20-1 to TRBJ2-1; 7 bases are shared with TRBD1. From germline, CDR1 is DFQATT and CDR2 SNEGSKA (reference sequence). This CDR3 has 10 amino acids. The CDR3: CSASLKQGIF. The CDR3 bases are TGCAGTGCTAGCCTTAAACAGGGGATCTTC.

The chain combines TRBV6-5 with TRBJ1-5; TRBD1 agrees at 9 bases. This CDR3 is built from 14 residues. Germline V CDR1 and CDR2: MNHEY, SVGAGI. The V and J ends lost 6 bases and 5 bases, in that order; junction bases with no gene match: 5. In DNA, the CDR3 is TGTGCCAGCAGGAGACAGGGGGGACATCAGCCCCAGCATTTT. Protein product: CASRRQGGHQPQHF.

The chain uses TRBV15 and TRBJ1-1, with no clear D. V lost 0 bases to trimming and J lost 6 bases, with 14 bases between them. CDR1 is LNHNV and CDR2 is YYDKDF in the germline V gene (reference sequence). The CDR3 is 15 amino acids. In DNA, the CDR3 is TGTGCCACCAGCAGAGAAGTCGGGGTCCGGGCTGAAGCTTTCTTT. This translates into CATSREVGVRAEAFF. The full variable domain, completed using reference TRBV15 and TRBJ1-1, is DAMVIQNPRYQVTQFGKPVTLSCSQTLNHNVMYWYQQKSSQAPKLLFHYYDKDFNNEADTPDNFQSRRPNTSFCFLDIRSPGLGDTAMYLCATSREVGVRAEAFFGQGTRLTVV.

The chain recombines TRBV14 with TRBJ2-3, with 11 positions matching TRBD2. V lost 5 bases, J lost 0 bases, and 1 base stayed unmatched. The CDR3 covers 15 residues. The germline V gene encodes CDR1 SGHDN and CDR2 FVKESK. CDR3 nucleotides: TGTGCCAGCAGCTGGACTAGCGGGAGCACAGATACGCAGTATTTT. Translation: CASSWTSGSTDTQYF.

The CDR3 sequence is CASSQGDGVYNSPLHF. The CDR3 coding sequence is TGTGCCAGCAGCCAAGGTGACGGAGTCTATAATTCACCCCTCCACTTT. The chain recombines TRBV4-2 with TRBJ1-6; D not certain. The CDR3 loop spans 16 amino acids. Trimming shortened V by 1 base and J by 3 bases, and 10 bases separated the two germline ends. Germline values: CDR1 LGHNA, CDR2 YNFKEQ.

The chain combines TRBV29-1 with TRBJ2-7; D is unresolved. CDR1 and CDR2 (germline): SQVTM, ANQGSEA. The CDR3 length is 10 residues. Trimming shortened V by 4 bases and J by 7 bases, and 8 bases separated the two germline ends. The CDR3 loop is CSVGEREQYF. As DNA, the CDR3 is TGCAGCGTTGGAGAGAGGGAGCAGTACTTC.

The chain uses TRBV7-3 and TRBJ2-1, with 10 bases lining up with TRBD2. This CDR3 has 14 residues. V trimming: 5 bases; J trimming: 7 bases; junction bases outside the gene matches: 5. Germline CDR1 is SGHTA and CDR2 is FQGTGA. The chain's CDR3 is CASSNPSGSNEQFF. CDR3 sequence (DNA): TGTGCCAGCAGCAACCCTAGCGGGAGTAATGAGCAGTTCTTC. The variable domain in full, with the rest retrieved from reference TRBV7-3 and TRBJ2-1, is GAGVSQTPSNKVTEKGKYVELRCDPISGHTALYWYRQSLGQGPEFLIYFQGTGAADDSGLPNDRFFAVRPEGSVSTLKIQRTERGDSAVYLCASSNPSGSNEQFFGPGTRLTVL.

V usage is TRBV6-5 and J usage is TRBJ2-7, with a weak D call TRBD2 (5 bases). Trimming shortened V by 5 bases and J by 7 bases, and 18 bases separated the two germline ends. CDR1 and CDR2 (germline): MNHEY, SVGAGI. The CDR3 sequence is 14 residues long. CDR3 region: CASSTPGITGEQYF. CDR3 coding DNA: TGTGCCAGCAGTACTCCCGGGATCACGGGGGAGCAGTACTTC.

This chain uses TRBV5-1 with TRBJ2-1, with 9 bases that match TRBD2. V lost 0 bases and J lost 4; bases outside the gene matches: 2. This CDR3 has 15 amino acids. CDR1 and CDR2 from the germline V gene are SGHRS and YFSETQ. The CDR3 nucleotides read TGCGCCAGCAGCTTGGAGACTAGCGGTTACAATGAGCAGTTCTTC. Amino acid sequence: CASSLETSGYNEQFF.

This clone came up a few times. The V and J genes are TRBV19 and TRBJ1-2; D gene ambiguous. This CDR3 contains 15 residues. Germline V gene sequence: CDR1 LNHDA, CDR2 SQIVND (reference sequence). The V end lost 0 bases, the J end lost 1 base, and 9 bases lay between the germline ends. CDR3 amino acids: CASSIDGINNYGYTF. CDR3 in DNA: TGTGCCAGTAGTATAGACGGTATAAATAACTATGGCTACACCTTC. Together with reference TRBV19 and TRBJ1-2, the CDR3 gives the full variable domain: DGGITQSPKYLFRKEGQNVTLSCEQNLNHDAMYWYRQDPGQGLRLIYYSQIVNDFQKGDIAEGYSVSREKKESFPLTVTSAQKNPTAFYLCASSIDGINNYGYTFGSGTRLTVV.